The subject of this entry is one T cell receptor (beta chain). The data originate from a study of blood T cell repertoires in COVID-19. For the study at large: Whether acute or convalescent, the COVID-19 samples came from the United States, Italy and Spain. T cells, B-cell-depleted T cells, or PBMCs supplied cDNA or gDNA.

Under the authors' procedure: Using reference gene primer amplification, nucleated cell counts were estimated. TCRdb keeps only in-frame clones here, not all; method: immunoSEQ multiplex PCR. V, J and clone size are taken as reported in that table, and D and trimming were inferred from the DNA itself. The profile covers 70,000 to 95,000 clones, with more than 80% appearing a single time and about 12% taken by the ten largest. The V gene end was trimmed by 11 bases and the J gene end by 6 bases; junction bases not matched to a gene: 13. Looked up from germline, CDR1 is MNHEY and CDR2 is SVGAGI. This CDR3 is 14 amino acids long.

The sample consisted of peripheral blood. This TCR came from a human donor in a cohort sampled during active COVID-19. The chain combines TRBV6-5 with TRBJ1-3, with TRBD1 matching 7 bases. CDR3 sequence (DNA): TGTGCCCCTTCGGGGAAGGGGGCGGAAAACACCATATATTTT. The encoded protein is CAPSGKGAENTIYF.